The text below deals with one TCR beta chain. V was cut by 5 bases and J by 2 bases, with 4 bases left in between. The CDR3 contains 12 residues. The germline V gene has CDR1 SEHNR and CDR2 FQNEAQ (reference sequence). This sample stems from a study of early stage breast cancer tumors. TCRdb's copy holds only in-frame clones and misses some; the assay was immunoSEQ multiplex PCR. The table has 35,000 to 45,000 clones, roughly 70% seen once. The sample comprised blood. The chain uses TRBV7-9 and TRBJ1-5; D not resolved. The sequence came from a person aged 60 to 70 with breast cancer. The CDR3 is CASSPGNQPQHF. The CDR3 DNA follows: TGTGCCAGCAGCCCTGGCAATCAGCCCCAGCATTTT.